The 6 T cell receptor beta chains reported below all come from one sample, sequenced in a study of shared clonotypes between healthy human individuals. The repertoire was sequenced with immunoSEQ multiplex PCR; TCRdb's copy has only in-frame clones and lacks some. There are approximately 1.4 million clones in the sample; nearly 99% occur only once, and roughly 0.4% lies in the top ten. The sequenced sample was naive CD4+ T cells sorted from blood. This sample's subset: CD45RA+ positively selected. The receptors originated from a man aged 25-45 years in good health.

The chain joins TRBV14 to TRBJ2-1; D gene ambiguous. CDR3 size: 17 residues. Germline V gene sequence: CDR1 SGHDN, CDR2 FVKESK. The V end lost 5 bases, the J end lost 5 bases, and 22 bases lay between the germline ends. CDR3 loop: CASSILRLAGIHNEQFF. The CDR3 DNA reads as TGTGCCAGCAGCATCCTTCGACTCGCAGGTATCCACAATGAGCAGTTCTTC.

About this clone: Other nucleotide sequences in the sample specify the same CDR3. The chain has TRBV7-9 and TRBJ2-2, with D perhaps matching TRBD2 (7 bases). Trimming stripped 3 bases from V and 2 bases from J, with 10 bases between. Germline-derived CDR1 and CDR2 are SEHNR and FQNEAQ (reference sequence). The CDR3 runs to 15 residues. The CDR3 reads CASSLGGGNTGELFF. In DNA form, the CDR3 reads TGTGCCAGCAGCTTGGGAGGGGGAAACACCGGGGAGCTGTTTTTT. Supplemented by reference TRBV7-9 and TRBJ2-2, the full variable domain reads DTGVSQNPRHKITKRGQNVTFRCDPISEHNRLYWYRQTLGQGPEFLTYFQNEAQLEKSRLLSDRFSAERPKGSFSTLEIQRTEQGDSAMYLCASSLGGGNTGELFFGEGSRLTVL.

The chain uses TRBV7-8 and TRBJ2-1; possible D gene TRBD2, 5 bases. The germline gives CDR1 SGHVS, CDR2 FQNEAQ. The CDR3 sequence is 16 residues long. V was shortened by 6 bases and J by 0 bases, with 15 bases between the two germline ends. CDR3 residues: CASRLVAKSSYNEQFF. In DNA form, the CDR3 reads TGTGCCAGCAGACTAGTAGCGAAGAGCTCCTACAATGAGCAGTTCTTC.

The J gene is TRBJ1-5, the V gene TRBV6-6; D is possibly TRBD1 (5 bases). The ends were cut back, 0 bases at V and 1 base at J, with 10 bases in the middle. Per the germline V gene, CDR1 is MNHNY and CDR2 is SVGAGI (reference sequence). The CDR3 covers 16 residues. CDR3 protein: CASSYSARESNQPQHF. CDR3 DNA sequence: TGTGCCAGCAGTTACTCGGCCAGGGAGAGCAATCAGCCCCAGCATTTT.

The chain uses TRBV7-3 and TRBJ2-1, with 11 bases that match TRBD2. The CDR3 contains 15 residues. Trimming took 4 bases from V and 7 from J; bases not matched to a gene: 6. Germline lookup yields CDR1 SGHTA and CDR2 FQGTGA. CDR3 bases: TGTGCCAGCAGCTCGCTAGCGGGAGGTAAAAATGAGCAGTTCTTC. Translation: CASSSLAGGKNEQFF.

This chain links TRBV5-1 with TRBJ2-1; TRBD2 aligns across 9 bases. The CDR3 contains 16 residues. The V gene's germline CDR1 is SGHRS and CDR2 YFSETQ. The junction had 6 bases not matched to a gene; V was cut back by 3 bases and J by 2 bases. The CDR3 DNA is TGCGCCAGCAGCTCCCGGGCTAGCGGGGCCTACAATGAGCAGTTCTTC. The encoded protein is CASSSRASGAYNEQFF.